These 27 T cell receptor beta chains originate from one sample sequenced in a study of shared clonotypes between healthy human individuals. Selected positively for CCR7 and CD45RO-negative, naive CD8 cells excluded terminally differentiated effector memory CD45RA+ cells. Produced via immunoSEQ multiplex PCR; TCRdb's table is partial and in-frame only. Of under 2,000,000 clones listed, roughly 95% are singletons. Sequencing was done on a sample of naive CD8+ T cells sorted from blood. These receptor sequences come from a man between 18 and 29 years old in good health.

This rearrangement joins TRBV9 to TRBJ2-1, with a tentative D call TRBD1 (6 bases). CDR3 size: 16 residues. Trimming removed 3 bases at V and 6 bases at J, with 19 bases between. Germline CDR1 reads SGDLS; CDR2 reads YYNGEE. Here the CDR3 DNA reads TGTGCCAGCAGCGATCCGGGGCAGGGGAATGGCAATGAGCAGTTCTTC. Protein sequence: CASSDPGQGNGNEQFF. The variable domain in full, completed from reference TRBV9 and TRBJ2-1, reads DSGVTQTPKHLITATGQRVTLRCSPRSGDLSVYWYQQSLDQGLQFLIQYYNGEERAKGNILERFSAQQFPDLHSELNLSSLELGDSALYFCASSDPGQGNGNEQFFGPGTRLTVL.

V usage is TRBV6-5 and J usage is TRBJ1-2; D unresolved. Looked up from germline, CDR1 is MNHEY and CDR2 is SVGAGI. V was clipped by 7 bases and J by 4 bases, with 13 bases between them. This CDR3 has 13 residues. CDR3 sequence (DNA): TGTGCCAGCACCACGTCGGGGAGCTATGGCTACACCTTC. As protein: CASTTSGSYGYTF.

In DNA form, the CDR3 reads TGTGCCAGCAGTGACGGGAGTCCCGCAGATACGCAGTATTTT. Its protein product is CASSDGSPADTQYF. This sequence joins TRBV6-1 and TRBJ2-3, with a possible D match to TRBD2 (6 bases). The CDR3 runs to 14 residues. Germline V gene lookup returns CDR1 MNHNS and CDR2 SASEGT. The V end lost 3 bases, the J end lost 4 bases, and 11 bases lay between the germline ends.

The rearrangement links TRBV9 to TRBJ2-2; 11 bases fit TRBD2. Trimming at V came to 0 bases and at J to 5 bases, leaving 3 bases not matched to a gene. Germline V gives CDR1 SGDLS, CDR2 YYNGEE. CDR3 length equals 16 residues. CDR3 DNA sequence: TGTGCCAGCAGCGTAGCTAGCGGGGGGAAGACCGGGGAGCTGTTTTTT. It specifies CASSVASGGKTGELFF.

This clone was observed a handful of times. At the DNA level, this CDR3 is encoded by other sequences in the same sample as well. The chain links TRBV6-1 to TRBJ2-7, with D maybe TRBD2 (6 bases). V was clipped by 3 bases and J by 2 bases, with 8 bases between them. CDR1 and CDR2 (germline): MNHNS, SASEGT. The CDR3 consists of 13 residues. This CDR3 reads CASSERGPYEQYF. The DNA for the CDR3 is TGTGCCAGCAGTGAGCGGGGACCCTACGAGCAGTACTTC.

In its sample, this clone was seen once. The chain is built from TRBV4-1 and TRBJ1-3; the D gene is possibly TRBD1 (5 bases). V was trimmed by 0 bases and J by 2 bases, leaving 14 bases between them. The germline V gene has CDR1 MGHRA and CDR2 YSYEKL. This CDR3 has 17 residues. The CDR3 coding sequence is TGCGCCAGCAGCCAAGAAGGGGAGGGAACTACTGGAAACACCATATATTTT. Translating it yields CASSQEGEGTTGNTIYF.

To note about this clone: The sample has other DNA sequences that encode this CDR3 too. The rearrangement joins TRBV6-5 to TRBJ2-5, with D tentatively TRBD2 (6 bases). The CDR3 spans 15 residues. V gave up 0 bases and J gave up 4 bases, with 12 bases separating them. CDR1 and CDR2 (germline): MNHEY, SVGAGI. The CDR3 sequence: CASSYSMGGTETQYF. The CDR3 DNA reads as TGTGCCAGCAGTTACTCGATGGGAGGCACAGAGACCCAGTACTTC.

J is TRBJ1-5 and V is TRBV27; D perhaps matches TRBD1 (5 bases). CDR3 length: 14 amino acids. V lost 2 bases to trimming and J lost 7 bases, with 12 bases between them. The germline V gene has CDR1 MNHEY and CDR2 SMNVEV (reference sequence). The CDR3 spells CASSLSRAEQPQHF. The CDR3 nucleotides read TGTGCCAGCAGTTTAAGCAGGGCGGAACAGCCCCAGCATTTT.

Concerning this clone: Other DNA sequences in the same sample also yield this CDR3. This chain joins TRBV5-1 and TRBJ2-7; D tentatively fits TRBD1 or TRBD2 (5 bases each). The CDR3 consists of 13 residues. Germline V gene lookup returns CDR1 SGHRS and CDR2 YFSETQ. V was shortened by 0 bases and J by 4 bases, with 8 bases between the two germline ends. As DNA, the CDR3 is TGCGCCAGCAGCTTGGATGGGGGTTACGAGCAGTACTTC. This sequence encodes CASSLDGGYEQYF.

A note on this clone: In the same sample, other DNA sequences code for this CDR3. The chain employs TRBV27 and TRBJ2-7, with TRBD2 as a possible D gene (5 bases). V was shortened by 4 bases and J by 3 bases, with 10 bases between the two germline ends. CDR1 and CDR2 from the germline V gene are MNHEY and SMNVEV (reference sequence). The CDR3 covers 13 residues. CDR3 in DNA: TGTGCCAGCAGTTATGGAGGAGGCTACGAGCAGTACTTC. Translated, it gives CASSYGGGYEQYF.

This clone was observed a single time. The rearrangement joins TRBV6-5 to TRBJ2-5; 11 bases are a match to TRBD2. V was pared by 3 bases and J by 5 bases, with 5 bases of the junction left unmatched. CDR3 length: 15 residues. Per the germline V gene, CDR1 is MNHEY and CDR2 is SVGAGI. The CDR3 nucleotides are TGTGCCAGCAGTTATAGACTAGCGGGAAGGGAGACCCAGTACTTC. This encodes CASSYRLAGRETQYF.

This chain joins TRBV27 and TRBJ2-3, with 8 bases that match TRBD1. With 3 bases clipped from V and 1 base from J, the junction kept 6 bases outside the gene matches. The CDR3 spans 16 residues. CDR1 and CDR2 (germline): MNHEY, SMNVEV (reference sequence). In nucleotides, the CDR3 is TGTGCCAGCAGTTTGTTTCTGGACAGGGGCACAGATACGCAGTATTTT. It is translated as CASSLFLDRGTDTQYF.

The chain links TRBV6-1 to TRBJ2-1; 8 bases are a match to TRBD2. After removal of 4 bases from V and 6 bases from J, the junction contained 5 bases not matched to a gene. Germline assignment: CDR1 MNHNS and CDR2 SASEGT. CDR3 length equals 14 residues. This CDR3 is CASSVSGSINEQFF. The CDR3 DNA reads TGTGCCAGCAGTGTAAGCGGGAGTATCAATGAGCAGTTCTTC.

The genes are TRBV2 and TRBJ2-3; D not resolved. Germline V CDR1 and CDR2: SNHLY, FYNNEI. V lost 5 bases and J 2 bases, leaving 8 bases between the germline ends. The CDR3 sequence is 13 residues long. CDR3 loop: CASSLLDTDTQYF. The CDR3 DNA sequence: TGTGCCAGCAGTCTCCTAGACACAGATACGCAGTATTTT.

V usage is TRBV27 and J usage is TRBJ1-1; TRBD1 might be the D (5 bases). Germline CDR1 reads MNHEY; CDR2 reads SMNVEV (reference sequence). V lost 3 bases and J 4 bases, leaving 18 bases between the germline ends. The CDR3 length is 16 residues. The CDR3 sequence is CASSFLNSGRGTEAFF. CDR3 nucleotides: TGTGCCAGCAGTTTCTTAAATTCGGGGAGGGGCACTGAAGCTTTCTTT.

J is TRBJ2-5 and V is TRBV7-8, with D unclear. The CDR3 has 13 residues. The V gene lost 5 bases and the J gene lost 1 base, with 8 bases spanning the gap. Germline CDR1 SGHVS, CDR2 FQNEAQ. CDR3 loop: CASSPPLQETQYF. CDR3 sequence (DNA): TGTGCCAGCAGCCCCCCACTCCAAGAGACCCAGTACTTC.

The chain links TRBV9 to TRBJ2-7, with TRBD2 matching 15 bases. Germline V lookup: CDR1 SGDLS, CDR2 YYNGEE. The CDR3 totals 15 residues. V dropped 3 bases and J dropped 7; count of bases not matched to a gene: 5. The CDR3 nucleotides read TGTGCCAGCAGCGAGGGGACTAGCGGGGGGCTGGAGCAGTACTTC. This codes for CASSEGTSGGLEQYF.

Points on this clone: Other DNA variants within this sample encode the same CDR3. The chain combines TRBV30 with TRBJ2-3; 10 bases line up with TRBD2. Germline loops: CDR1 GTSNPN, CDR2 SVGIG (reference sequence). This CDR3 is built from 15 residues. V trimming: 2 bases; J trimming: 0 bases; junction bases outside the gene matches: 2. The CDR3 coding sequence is TGTGCCTGGAGTTTAGCGGGAGGAAGCACAGATACGCAGTATTTT. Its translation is CAWSLAGGSTDTQYF.

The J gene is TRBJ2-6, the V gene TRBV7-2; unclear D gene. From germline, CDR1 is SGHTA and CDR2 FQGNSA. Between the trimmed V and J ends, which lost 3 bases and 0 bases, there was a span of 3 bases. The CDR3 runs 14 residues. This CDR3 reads CASSFVSGANVLTF. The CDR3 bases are TGTGCCAGCAGCTTCGTCTCTGGGGCCAACGTCCTGACTTTC.

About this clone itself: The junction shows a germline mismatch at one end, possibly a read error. The CDR3 bases are TGTGCCAGCAGCCCAGACAGGGGTCCAGAACGCTCCTTC. This encodes CASSPDRGPERSF. The chain is built from TRBV5-6 and TRBJ1-2; 8 bases match TRBD1. This CDR3 is built from 13 residues. From germline, CDR1 is SGHDT and CDR2 YYEEEE.

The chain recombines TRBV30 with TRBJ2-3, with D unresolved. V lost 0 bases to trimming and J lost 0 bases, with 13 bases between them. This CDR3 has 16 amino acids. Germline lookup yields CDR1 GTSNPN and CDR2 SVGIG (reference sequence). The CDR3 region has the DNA TGTGCCTGGAGTGTAGGCGTCTTGGCTAGCACAGATACGCAGTATTTT. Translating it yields CAWSVGVLASTDTQYF.

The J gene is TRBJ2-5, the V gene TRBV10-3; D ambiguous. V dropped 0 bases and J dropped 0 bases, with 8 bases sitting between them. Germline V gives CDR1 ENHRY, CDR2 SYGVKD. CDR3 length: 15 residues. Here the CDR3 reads CAISESVSYQETQYF. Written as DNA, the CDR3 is TGTGCCATCAGTGAGTCGGTCAGCTACCAAGAGACCCAGTACTTC.

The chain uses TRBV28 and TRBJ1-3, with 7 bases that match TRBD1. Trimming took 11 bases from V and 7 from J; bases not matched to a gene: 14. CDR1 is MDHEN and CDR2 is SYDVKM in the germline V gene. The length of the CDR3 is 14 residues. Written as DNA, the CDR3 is TGTGCCGGCCGAACAGGGGAGACGGGTAACACCATATATTTT. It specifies CAGRTGETGNTIYF.

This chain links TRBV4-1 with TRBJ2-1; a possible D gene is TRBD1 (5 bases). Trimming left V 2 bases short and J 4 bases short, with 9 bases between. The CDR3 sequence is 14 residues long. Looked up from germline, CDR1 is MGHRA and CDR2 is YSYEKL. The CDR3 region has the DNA TGCGCCAGCAGCCAATATGACAGTTACAATGAGCAGTTCTTC. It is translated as CASSQYDSYNEQFF.

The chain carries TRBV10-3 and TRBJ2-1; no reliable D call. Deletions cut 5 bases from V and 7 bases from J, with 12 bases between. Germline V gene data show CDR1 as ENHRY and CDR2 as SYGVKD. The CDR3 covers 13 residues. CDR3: CAISNEGINEQFF. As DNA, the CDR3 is TGTGCCATCAGTAATGAAGGGATTAATGAGCAGTTCTTC.

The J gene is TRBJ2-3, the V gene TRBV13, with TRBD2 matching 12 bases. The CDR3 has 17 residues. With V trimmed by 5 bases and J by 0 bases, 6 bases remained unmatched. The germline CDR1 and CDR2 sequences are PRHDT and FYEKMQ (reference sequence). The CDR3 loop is CASSGGLAGPSTDTQYF. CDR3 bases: TGTGCCAGCAGCGGAGGACTAGCGGGGCCTAGCACAGATACGCAGTATTTT.

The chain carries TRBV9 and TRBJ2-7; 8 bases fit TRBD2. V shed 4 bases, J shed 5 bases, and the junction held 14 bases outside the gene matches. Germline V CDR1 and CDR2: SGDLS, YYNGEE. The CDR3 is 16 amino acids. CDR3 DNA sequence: TGTGCCAGCAGCCTCCTCTCGGGAGGGCCCAAGAACGAGCAGTACTTC. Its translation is CASSLLSGGPKNEQYF.